The text below deals with one TCR beta chain. These data are taken from a study of blood T cell repertoires in COVID-19. Looked up from germline, CDR1 is SNHLY and CDR2 is FYNNEI. The V end was cut by 4 bases, the J end by 5 bases, with 17 bases between. The CDR3 covers 15 residues. The table came from immunoSEQ multiplex PCR; TCRdb's copy has only in-frame clones and leaves some out. The top ten hold around 2.7% of the sample, which has more than 40,000 clones, approximately 91% seen once. Specimen: peripheral blood. This receptor was obtained from a man aged 50 to 59 with active COVID-19. The rearrangement uses TRBV2 and TRBJ1-1; tentative D call: TRBD1 (6 bases). Here the CDR3 DNA reads TGTGCCAGCAGTGCCGGGGGGCGCGGAGGGACTGAAGCTTTCTTT. It is translated as CASSAGGRGGTEAFF.